This T cell receptor (beta chain) appears in the sequencing data of a study of blood T cells in healthy people across ages. Study-level points and caveats: Diversity was higher, and naive CD4+ cells more numerous, in long-lived donors than in aged donors. TCR beta diversity tracked closely with naive T cell percentage.

With regard to this clonotype: What it recognizes is unknown.

Donation came from healthy Caucasian individuals in Russia who were aged roughly 6 to 95. Using a J-beta primer mix together with a sample-barcoded 5' primer, a second PCR was run for about 6 to 11 cycles. TCRdb reanalysed the 5' RACE reads using MiXCR and keeps one entry per CDR3 protein. In the table there are roughly 1,700,000 distinct CDR3 sequences, 28% of which are singletons. CDR1 SGHAT and CDR2 FQNNGV come from the germline V gene. The V gene lost 4 bases and the J gene lost 6 bases, with 14 bases spanning the gap. The length of the CDR3 is 14 residues. V and J are TRBV11-2 and TRBJ2-3; the D gene is possibly TRBD1 (5 bases). This TCR derives from a woman under 40 in good health. The sample consisted of blood. The CDR3 loop is CASSSYRYRDTQYF. CDR3 nucleotide sequence: TGTGCCAGCAGCTCGTACAGGTACAGGGATACGCAGTATTTT.